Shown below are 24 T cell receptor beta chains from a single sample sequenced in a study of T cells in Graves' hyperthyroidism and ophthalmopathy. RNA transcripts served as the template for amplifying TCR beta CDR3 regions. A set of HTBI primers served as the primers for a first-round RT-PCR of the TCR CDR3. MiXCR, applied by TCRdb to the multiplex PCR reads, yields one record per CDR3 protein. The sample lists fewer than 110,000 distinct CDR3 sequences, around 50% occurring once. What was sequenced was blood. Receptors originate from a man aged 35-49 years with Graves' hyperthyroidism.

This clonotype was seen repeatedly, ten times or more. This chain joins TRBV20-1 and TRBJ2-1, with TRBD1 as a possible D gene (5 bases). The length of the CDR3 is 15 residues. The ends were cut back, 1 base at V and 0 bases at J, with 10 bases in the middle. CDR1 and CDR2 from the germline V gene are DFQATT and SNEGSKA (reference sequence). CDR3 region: CSARGRQSSYNEQFF. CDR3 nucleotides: TGCAGTGCTAGAGGGAGACAGAGCTCCTACAATGAGCAGTTCTTC.

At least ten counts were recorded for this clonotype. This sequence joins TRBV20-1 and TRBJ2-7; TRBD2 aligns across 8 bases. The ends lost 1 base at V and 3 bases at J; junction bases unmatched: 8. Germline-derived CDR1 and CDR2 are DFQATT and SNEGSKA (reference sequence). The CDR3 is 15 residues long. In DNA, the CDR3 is TGCAGTGCTAGAGGCTATAGCGGGGACGGCTACGAGCAGTACTTC. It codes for CSARGYSGDGYEQYF.

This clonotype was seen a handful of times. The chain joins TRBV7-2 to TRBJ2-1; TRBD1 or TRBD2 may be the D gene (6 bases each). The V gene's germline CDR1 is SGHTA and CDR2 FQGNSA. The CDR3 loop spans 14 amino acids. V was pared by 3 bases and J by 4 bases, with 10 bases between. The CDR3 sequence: CASSLVGGYNEQFF. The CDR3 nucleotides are TGTGCCAGCAGCTTGGTAGGGGGGTACAATGAGCAGTTCTTC.

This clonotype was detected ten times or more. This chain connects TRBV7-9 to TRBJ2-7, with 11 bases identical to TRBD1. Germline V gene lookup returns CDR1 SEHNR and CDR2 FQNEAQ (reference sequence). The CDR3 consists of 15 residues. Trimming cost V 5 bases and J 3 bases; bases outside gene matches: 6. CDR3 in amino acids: CASSTGTGGFYEQYF. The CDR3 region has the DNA TGTGCCAGCAGCACGGGGACAGGGGGTTTCTACGAGCAGTACTTC.

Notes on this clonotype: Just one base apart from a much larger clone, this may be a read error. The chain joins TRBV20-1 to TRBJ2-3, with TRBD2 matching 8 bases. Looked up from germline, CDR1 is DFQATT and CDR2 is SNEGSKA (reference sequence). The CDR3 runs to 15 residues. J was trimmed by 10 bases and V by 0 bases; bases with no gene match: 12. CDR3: CSARDEGTRGDAQYF. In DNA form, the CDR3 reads TGCAGTGCTAGAGATGAAGGGACTAGGGGTGATGCGCAGTATTTT.

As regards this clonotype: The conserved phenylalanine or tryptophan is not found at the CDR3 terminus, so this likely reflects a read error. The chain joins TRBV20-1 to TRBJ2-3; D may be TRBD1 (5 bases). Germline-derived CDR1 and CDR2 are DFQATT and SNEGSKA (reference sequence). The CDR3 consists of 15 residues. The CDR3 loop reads CSARAIIRVTGTQYS. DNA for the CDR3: TGCAGTGCTAGAGCCATCATCAGGGTCACAGGTACGCAGTATTCT.

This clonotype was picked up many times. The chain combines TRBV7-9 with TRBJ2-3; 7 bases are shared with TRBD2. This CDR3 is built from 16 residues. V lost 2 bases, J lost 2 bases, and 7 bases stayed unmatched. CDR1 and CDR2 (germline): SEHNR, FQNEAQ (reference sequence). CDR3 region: CASSLSSGDFTDTQYF. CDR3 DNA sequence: TGTGCCAGCAGCTTATCCAGCGGGGATTTCACAGATACGCAGTATTTT. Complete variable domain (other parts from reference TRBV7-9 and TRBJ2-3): DTGVSQNPRHKITKRGQNVTFRCDPISEHNRLYWYRQTLGQGPEFLTYFQNEAQLEKSRLLSDRFSAERPKGSFSTLEIQRTEQGDSAMYLCASSLSSGDFTDTQYFGPGTRLTVL.

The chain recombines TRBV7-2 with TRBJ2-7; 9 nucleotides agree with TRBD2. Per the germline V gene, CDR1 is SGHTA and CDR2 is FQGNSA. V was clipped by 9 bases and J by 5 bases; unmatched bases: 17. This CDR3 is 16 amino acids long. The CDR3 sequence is CARLIGGGGASDEQYF. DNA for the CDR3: TGTGCCAGGCTAATCGGGGGCGGGGGGGCGTCGGACGAGCAGTACTTC.

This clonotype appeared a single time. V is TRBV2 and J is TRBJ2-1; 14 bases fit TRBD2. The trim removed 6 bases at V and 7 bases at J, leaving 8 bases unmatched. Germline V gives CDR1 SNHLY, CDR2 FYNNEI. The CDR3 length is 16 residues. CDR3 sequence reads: CASRIGTSGSSNEQFF. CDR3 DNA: TGTGCCAGCAGGATAGGGACTAGCGGGAGCTCGAATGAGCAGTTCTTC. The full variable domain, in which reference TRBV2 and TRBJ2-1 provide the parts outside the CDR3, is EPEVTQTPSHQVTQMGQEVILRCVPISNHLYFYWYRQILGQKVEFLVSFYNNEISEKSEIFDDQFSVERPDGSNFTLKIRSTKLEDSAMYFCASRIGTSGSSNEQFFGPGTRLTVL.

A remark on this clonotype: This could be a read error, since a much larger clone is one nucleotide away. CDR3 loop: CASGLTLDSGGANEQFF. The CDR3 nucleotides are TGTGCCAGCGGCCTAACGCTCGATTCGGGCGGGGCTAATGAGCAGTTCTTC. This rearrangement joins TRBV4-2 to TRBJ2-1; D perhaps matches TRBD2 (6 bases). CDR3 length equals 17 residues. Germline-derived CDR1 and CDR2 are LGHNA and YNFKEQ. With 8 bases removed from V and 7 bases from J, the gap between germline ends came to 27 bases.

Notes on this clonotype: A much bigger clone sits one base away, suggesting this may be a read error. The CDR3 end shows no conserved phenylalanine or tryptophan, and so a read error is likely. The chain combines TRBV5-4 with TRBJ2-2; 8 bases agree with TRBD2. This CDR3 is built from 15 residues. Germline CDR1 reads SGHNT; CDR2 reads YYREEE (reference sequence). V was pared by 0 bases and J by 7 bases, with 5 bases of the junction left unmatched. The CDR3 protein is CASSLGSGKVGELFC. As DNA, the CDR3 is TGTGCCAGCAGCTTGGGTAGCGGGAAGGTCGGGGAGCTGTTTTGT.

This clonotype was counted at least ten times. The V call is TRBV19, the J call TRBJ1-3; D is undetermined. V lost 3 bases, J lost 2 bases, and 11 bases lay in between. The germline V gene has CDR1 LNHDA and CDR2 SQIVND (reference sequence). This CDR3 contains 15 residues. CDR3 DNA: TGTGCCAGTAGTATTACGGGCGTACCTGGAAACACCATATATTTT. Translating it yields CASSITGVPGNTIYF.

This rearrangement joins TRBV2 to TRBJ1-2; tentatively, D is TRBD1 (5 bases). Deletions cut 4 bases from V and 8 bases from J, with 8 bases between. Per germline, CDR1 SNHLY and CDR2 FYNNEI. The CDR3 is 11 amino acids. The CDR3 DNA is TGTGCCAGCAGTGGGGGCAGGGGCTACACCTTC. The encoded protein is CASSGGRGYTF.

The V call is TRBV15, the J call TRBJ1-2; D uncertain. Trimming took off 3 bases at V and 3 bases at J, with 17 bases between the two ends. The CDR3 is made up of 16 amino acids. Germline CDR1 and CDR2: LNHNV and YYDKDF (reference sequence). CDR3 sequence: CATSSLEFRRDYGYTF. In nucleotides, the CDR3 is TGTGCCACCAGCAGCTTAGAATTCCGGAGGGACTATGGCTACACCTTC.

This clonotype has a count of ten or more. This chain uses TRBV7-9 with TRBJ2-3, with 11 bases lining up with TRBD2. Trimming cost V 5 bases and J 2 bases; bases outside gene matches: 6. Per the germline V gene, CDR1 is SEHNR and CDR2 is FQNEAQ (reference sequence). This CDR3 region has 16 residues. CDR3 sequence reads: CASSPGLAENTDTQYF. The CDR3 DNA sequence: TGTGCCAGCAGCCCGGGACTAGCGGAGAACACAGATACGCAGTATTTT.

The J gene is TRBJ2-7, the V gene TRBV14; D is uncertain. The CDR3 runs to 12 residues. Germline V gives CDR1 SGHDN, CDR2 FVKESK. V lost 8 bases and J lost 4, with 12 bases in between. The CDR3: CASGLIQYEQYF. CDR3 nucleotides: TGTGCCAGCGGTCTAATACAGTACGAGCAGTACTTC.

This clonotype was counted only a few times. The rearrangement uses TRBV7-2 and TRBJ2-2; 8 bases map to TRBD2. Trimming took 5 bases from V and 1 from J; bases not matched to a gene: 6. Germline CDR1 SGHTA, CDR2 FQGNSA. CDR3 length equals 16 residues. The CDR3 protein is CASSLPTSVNTGELFF. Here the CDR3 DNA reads TGTGCCAGCAGCCTACCGACTAGCGTGAACACCGGGGAGCTGTTTTTT.

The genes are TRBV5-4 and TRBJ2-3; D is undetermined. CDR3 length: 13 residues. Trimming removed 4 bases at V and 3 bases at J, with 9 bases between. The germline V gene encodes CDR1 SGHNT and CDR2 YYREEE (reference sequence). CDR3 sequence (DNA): TGTGCCAGCAGCCGGGTTTCGACAGATACGCAGTATTTT. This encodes CASSRVSTDTQYF. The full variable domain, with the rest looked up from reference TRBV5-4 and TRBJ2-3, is ETGVTQSPTHLIKTRGQQVTLRCSSQSGHNTVSWYQQALGQGPQFIFQYYREEENGRGNFPPRFSGLQFPNYSSELNVNALELDDSALYLCASSRVSTDTQYFGPGTRLTVL.

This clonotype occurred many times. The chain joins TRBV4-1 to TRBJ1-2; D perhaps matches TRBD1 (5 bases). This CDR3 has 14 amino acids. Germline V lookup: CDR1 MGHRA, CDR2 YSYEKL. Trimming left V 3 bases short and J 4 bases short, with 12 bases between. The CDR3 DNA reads TGCGCCAGCAGCCAGGCAGGGATGGCCTATGGCTACACCTTC. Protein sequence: CASSQAGMAYGYTF.

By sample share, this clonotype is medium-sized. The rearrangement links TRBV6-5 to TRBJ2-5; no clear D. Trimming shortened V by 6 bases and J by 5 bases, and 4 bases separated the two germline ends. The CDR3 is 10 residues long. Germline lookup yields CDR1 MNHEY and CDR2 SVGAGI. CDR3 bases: TGTGCCAGCAGCCGGGAGACCCAGTACTTC. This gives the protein CASSRETQYF.

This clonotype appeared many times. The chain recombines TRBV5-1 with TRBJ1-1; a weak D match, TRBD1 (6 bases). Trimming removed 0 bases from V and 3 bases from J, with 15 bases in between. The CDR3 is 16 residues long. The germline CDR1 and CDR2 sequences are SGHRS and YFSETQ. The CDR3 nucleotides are TGCGCCAGCAGCTTGGGCCACCGGGACACAGACACTGAAGCTTTCTTT. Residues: CASSLGHRDTDTEAFF.

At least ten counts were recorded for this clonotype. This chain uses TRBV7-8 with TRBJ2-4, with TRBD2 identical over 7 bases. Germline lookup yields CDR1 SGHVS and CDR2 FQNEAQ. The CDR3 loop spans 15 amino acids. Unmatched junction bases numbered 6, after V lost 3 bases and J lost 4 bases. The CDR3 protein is CASSFPPGGKNIQYF. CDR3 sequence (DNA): TGTGCCAGCAGCTTTCCCCCGGGGGGTAAAAACATTCAGTACTTC.

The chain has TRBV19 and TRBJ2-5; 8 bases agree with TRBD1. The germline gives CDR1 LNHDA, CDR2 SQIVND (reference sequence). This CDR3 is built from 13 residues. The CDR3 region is CARTGGRQETQYF. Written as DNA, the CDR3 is TGTGCTAGAACAGGGGGGAGACAAGAGACCCAGTACTTC.

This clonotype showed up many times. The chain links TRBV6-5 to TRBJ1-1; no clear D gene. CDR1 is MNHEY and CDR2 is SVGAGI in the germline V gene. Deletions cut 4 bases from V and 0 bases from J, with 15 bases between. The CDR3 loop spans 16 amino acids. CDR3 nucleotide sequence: TGTGCCAGCAGTTCCCTGACGGATGTTATGAACACTGAAGCTTTCTTT. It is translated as CASSSLTDVMNTEAFF.